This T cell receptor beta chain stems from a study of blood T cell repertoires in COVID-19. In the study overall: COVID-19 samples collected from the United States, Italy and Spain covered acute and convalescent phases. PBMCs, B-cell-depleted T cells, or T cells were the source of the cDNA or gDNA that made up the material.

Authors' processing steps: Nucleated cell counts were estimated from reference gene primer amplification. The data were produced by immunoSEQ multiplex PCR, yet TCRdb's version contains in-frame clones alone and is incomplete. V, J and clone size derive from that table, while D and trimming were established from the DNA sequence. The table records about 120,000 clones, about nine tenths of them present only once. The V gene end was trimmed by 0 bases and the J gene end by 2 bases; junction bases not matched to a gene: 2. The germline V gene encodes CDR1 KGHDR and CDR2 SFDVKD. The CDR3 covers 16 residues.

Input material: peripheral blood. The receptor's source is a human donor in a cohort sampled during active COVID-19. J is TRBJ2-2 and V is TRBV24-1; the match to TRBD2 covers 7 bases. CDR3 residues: CATSDLGGGNTGELFF. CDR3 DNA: TGTGCCACCAGTGATTTGGGCGGGGGTAACACCGGGGAGCTGTTTTTT.